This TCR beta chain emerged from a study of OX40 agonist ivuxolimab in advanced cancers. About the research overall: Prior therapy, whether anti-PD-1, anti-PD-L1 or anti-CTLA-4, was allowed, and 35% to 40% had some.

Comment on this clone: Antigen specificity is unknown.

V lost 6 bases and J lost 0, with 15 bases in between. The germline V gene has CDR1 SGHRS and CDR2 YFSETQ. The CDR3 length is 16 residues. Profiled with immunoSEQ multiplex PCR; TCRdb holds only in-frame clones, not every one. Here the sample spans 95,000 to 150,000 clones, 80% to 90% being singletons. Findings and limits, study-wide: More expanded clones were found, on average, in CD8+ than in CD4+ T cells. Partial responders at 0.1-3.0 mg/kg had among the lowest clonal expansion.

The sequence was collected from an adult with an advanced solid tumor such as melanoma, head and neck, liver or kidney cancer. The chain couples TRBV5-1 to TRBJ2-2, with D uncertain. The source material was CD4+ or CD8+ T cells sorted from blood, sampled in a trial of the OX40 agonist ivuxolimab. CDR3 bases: TGCGCCAGCAAGCCGCTCGATATCGCGAACACCGGGGAGCTGTTTTTT. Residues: CASKPLDIANTGELFF.